This T cell receptor (beta chain) was captured by sequencing in a study of T cell responses to AZD1222 COVID-19 vaccine. In the study overall: Second-dose intervals of approximately 4 or approximately 12 weeks were pooled. Points from the study as a whole: Targets within unmutated variant regions were reportedly found for nearly half of spike-specific TCRs. Two AZD1222 administrations were followed by greater Spike-specific TCR breadth and depth. Baseline testing showed seropositivity in only 6 or 7 AZD1222 recipients.

TCRdb's table, derived via immunoSEQ multiplex PCR, lists solely in-frame clones and lacks some. The sample yields 100,000 to 130,000 clones, around 91% seen once. Remarks on this clone: Its antigen is unidentified.

The V gene's germline CDR1 is LNHDA and CDR2 SQIVND (reference sequence). V was shortened by 2 bases and J by 4 bases, with 18 bases between the two germline ends. This CDR3 has 18 amino acids. The sequencing here drew on peripheral blood, taken on day 0 of AZD1222 vaccination. The receptor comes from an adult in good health. The chain uses TRBV19 and TRBJ2-6; D gene unclear. The CDR3 loop is CASSIQDVFVSGANVLTF. CDR3 nucleotides: TGTGCCAGTAGTATACAGGACGTTTTTGTTTCCGGGGCCAACGTCCTGACTTTC.